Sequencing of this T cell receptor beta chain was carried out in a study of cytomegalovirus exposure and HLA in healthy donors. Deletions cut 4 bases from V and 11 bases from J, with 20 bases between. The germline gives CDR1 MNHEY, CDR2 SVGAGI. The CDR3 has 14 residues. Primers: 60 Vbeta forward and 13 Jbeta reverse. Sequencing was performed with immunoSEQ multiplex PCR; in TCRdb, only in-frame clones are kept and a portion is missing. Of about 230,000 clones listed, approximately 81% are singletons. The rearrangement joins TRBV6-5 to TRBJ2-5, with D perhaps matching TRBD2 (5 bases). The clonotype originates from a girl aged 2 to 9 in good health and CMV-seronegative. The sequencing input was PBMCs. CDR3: CASSFGRSGGEQYF. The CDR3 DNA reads TGTGCCAGCAGTTTCGGACGCTCTGGTGGGGAGCAGTACTTC.